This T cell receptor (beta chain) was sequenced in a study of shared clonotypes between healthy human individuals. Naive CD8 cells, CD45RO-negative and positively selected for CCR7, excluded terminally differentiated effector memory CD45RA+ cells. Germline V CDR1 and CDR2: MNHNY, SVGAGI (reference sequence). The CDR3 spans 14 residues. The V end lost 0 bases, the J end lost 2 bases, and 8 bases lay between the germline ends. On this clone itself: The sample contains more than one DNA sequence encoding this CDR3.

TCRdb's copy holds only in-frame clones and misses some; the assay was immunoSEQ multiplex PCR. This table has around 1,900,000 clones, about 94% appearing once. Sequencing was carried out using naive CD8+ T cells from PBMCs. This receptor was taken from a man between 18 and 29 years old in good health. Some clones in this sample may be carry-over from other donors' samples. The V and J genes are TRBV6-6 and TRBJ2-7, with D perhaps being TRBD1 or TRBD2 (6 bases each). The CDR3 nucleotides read TGTGCCAGCAGTTACTCAGGGGGGACCTACGAGCAGTACTTC. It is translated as CASSYSGGTYEQYF.